This TCR beta chain was found in a study of blood T cell repertoires in COVID-19. About the research overall: Samples representing acute and convalescent COVID-19 were sourced from the United States, Italy and Spain. The cDNA or gDNA used as material had been derived from T cells, B-cell-depleted T cells, or PBMCs.

Repertoires were generated with immunoSEQ multiplex PCR, while TCRdb's copy carries only in-frame clones and drops some. The sample lists about 220,000 clones, around 82% occurring once. Germline values: CDR1 MNHEY, CDR2 SVGAGI. The ends lost 7 bases at V and 3 bases at J; junction bases unmatched: 5. The CDR3 runs to 13 residues. Sequencing input: peripheral blood. This sequence joins TRBV6-5 and TRBJ1-1, with 7 bases lining up with TRBD1. The source is a woman in her 30s who had recovered from COVID-19. The CDR3 region is CASNNRGDTEAFF. CDR3 DNA: TGTGCCAGCAACAACAGGGGAGACACTGAAGCTTTCTTT.